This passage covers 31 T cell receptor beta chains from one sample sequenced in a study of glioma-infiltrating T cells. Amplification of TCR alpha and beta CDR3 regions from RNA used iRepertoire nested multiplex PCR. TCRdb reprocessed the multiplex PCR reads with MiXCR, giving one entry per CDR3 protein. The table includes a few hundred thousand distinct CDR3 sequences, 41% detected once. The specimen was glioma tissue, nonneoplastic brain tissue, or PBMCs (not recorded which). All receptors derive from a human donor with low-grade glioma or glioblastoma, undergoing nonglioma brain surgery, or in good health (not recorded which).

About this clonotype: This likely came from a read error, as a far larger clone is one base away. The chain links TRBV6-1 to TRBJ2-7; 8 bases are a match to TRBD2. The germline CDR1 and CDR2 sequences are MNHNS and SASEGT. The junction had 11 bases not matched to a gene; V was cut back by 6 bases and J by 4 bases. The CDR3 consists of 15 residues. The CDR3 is CASSPGTRGSYEQYF. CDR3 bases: TGTGCCAGCAGCCCCGGGACTAGAGGGAGTTACGAGCAGTACTTC.

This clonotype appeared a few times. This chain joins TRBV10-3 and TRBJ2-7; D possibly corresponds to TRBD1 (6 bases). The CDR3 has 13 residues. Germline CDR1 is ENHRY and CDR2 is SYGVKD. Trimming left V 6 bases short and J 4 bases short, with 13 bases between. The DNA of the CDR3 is TGTGCCATCAGGGGAGAACAGGGATACGAGCAGTACTTC. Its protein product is CAIRGEQGYEQYF.

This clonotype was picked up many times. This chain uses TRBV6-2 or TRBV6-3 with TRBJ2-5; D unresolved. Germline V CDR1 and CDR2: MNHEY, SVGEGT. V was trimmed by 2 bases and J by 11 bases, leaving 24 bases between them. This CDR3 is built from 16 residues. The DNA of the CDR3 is TGTGCCAGCAGTTACCGGTGGGAACCAACGATAGCTTCTCAGTACTTC. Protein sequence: CASSYRWEPTIASQYF.

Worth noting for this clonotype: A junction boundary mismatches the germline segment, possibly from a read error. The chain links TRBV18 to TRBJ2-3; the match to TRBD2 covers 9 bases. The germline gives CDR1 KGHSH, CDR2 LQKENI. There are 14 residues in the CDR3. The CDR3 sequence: CANSRTSGTDTQYF. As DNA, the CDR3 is TGTGCCAACTCACGAACTAGCGGGACAGATACGCAGTATTTT. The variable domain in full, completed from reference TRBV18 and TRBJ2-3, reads NAGVMQNPRHLVRRRGQEARLRCSPMKGHSHVYWYRQLPEEGLKFMVYLQKENIIDESGMPKERFSAEFPKEGPSILRIQQVVRGDSAAYFCANSRTSGTDTQYFGPGTRLTVL.

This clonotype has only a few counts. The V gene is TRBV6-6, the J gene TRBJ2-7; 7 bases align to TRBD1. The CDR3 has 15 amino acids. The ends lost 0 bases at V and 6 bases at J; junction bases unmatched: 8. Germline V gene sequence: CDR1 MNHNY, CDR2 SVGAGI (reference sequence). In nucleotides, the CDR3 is TGTGCCAGCAGTTACTCGGGGACAGACTTTTCCGAGCAGTACTTC. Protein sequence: CASSYSGTDFSEQYF.

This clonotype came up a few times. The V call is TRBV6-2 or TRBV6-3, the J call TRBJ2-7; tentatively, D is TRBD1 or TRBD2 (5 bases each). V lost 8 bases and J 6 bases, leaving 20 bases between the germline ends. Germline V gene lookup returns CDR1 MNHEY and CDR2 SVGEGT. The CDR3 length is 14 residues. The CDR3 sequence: CASQDRDGRREQYF. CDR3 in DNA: TGTGCCAGCCAAGACCGGGACGGACGGCGCGAGCAGTACTTC.

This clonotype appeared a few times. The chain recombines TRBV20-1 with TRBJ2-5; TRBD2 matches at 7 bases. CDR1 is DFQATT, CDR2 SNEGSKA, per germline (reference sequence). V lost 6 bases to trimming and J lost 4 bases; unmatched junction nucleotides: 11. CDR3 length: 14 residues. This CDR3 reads CSAPPGGRAETQYF. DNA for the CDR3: TGCAGTGCGCCTCCGGGCGGGAGAGCAGAGACCCAGTACTTC.

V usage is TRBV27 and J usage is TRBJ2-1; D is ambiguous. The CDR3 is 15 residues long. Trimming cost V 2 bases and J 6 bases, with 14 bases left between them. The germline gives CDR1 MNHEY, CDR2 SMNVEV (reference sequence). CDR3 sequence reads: CASSLGSFEANEQFF. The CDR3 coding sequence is TGTGCCAGCAGTTTAGGCTCCTTCGAGGCCAATGAGCAGTTCTTC.

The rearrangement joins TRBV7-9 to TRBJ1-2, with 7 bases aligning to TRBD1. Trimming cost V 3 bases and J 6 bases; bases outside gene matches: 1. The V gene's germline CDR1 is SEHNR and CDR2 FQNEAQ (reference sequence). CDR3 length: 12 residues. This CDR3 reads CASSFGTDGYTF. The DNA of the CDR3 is TGTGCCAGCAGCTTCGGGACAGATGGCTACACCTTC.

DNA for the CDR3: TGTGCCAGCAGCCCCGGACTAGCGGGAGTTAAGCAGTTCTTC. Amino acids: CASSPGLAGVKQFF. The chain joins TRBV6-1 to TRBJ2-1, with 13 bases that match TRBD2. V dropped 6 bases and J dropped 11; count of bases not matched to a gene: 7. The CDR3 is 14 amino acids. The germline V gene has CDR1 MNHNS and CDR2 SASEGT.

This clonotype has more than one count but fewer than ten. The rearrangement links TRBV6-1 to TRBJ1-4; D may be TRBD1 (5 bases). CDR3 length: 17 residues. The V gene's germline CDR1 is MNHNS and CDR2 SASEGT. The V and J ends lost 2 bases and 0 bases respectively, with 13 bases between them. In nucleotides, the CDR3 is TGTGCCAGCAGTGAATTTGCGGGGACGGCAACTAATGAAAAACTGTTTTTT. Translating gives CASSEFAGTATNEKLFF.

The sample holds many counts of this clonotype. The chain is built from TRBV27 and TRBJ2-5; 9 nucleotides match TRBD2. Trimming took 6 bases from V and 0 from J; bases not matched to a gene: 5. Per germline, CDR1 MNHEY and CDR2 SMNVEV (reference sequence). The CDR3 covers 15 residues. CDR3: CASRFSGRYQETQYF. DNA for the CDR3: TGTGCCAGCAGATTCAGCGGGAGGTACCAAGAGACCCAGTACTTC.

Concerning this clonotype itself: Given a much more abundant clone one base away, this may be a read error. The DNA of the CDR3 is TGCGCCAGCAGCCAGGACTGGGACAGGGTATTCTACGAGCAGTACTTC. It specifies CASSQDWDRVFYEQYF. The rearrangement joins TRBV4-1 to TRBJ2-7; 9 nucleotides agree with TRBD1. The germline CDR1 and CDR2 sequences are MGHRA and YSYEKL. V trimming: 3 bases; J trimming: 3 bases; junction bases outside the gene matches: 9. CDR3 size: 16 residues.

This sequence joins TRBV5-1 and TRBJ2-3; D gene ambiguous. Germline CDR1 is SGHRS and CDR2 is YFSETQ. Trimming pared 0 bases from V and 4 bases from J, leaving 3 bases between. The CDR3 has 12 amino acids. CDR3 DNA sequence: TGCGCCAGCAGCTTGGACGCAGATACGCAGTATTTT. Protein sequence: CASSLDADTQYF.

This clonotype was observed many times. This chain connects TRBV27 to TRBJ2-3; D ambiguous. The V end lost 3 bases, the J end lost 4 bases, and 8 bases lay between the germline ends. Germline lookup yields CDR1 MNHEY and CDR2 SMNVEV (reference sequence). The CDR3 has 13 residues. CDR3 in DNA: TGTGCCAGCAGTTTGACGAAGCCAGATACGCAGTATTTT. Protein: CASSLTKPDTQYF.

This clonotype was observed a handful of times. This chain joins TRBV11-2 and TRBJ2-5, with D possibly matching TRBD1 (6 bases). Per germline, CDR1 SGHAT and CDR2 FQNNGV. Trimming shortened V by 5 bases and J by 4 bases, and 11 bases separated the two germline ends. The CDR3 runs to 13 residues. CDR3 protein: CASSKGHGETQYF. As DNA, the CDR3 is TGTGCCAGCAGCAAGGGACACGGAGAGACCCAGTACTTC.

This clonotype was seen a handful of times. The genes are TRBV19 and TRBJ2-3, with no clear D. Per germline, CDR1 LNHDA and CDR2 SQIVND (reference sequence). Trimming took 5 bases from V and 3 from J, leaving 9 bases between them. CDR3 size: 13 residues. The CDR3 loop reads CASSFTRTDTQYF. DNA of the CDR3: TGTGCCAGTAGTTTTACACGTACAGATACGCAGTATTTT.

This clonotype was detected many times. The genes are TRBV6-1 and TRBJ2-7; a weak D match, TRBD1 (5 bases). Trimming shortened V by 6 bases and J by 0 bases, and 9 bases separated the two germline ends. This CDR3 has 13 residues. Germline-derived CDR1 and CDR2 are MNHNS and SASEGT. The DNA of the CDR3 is TGTGCCAGCAGAAGACAGACCTCCTACGAGCAGTACTTC. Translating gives CASRRQTSYEQYF.

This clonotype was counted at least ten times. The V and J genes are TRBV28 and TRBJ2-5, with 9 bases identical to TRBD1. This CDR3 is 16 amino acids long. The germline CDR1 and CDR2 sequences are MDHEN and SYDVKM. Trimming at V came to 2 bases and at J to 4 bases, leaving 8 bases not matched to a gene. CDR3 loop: CASSLPPGQGAETQYF. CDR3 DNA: TGTGCCAGCAGTTTACCTCCGGGACAGGGAGCAGAGACCCAGTACTTC.

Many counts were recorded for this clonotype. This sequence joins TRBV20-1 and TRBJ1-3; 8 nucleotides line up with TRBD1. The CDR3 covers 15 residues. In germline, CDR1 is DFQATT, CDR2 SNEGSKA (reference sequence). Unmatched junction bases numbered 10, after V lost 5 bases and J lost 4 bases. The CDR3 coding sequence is TGCAGTGCTCGGGACAGGAGCTACGACGGAAACACCATATATTTT. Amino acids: CSARDRSYDGNTIYF.

CDR3 nucleotides: TGTGCCAGCAGTGGGACTAGCGTCTACGAGCAGTACTTC. Amino acid sequence: CASSGTSVYEQYF. This chain links TRBV6-1 with TRBJ2-7; the match to TRBD2 covers 9 bases. V was clipped by 4 bases and J by 3 bases; unmatched bases: 1. There are 13 residues in the CDR3. CDR1 and CDR2 from the germline V gene are MNHNS and SASEGT.

The CDR3 loop is CASSSGTGWYEQYF. CDR3 in DNA: TGTGCCAGCAGCTCCGGGACAGGGTGGTACGAGCAGTACTTC. This chain joins TRBV7-2 and TRBJ2-7, with TRBD1 matching 9 bases. The CDR3 loop spans 14 amino acids. V shed 4 bases and J 4 bases; nucleotides not matched to a gene: 5. The germline V gene has CDR1 SGHTA and CDR2 FQGNSA.

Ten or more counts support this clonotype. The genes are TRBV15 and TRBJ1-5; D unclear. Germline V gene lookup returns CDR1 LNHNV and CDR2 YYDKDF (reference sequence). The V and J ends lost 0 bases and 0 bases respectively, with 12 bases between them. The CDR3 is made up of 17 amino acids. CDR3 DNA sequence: TGTGCCACCAGCAGAGATCCTGGGCACCATAGCAATCAGCCCCAGCATTTT. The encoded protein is CATSRDPGHHSNQPQHF.

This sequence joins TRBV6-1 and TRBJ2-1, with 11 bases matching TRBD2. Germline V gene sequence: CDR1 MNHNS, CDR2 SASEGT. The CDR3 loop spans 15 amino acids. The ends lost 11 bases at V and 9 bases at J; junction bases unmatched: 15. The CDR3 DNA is TGTGCCTCCAATAAGGTACTAGCGGGAGTGGGTGAGCAGTTCTTC. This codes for CASNKVLAGVGEQFF.

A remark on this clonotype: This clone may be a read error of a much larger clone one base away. The CDR3 DNA is TGTGCCAGCAGTGGGGGACAGTGCCTTAACTATGGCTACACCTTC. This translates into CASSGGQCLNYGYTF. The gene calls are TRBV6-1 and TRBJ1-2; 7 bases align to TRBD1. This CDR3 is 15 amino acids long. V gave up 4 bases and J gave up 1 base; unmatched junction bases: 6. Per the germline V gene, CDR1 is MNHNS and CDR2 is SASEGT.

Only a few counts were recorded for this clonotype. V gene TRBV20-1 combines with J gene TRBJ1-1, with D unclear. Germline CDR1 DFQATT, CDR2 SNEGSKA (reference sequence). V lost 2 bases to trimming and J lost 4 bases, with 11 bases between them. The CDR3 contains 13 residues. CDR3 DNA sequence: TGCAGTGCTAGACACCCTTGGAGCACTGAAGCTTTCTTT. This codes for CSARHPWSTEAFF.

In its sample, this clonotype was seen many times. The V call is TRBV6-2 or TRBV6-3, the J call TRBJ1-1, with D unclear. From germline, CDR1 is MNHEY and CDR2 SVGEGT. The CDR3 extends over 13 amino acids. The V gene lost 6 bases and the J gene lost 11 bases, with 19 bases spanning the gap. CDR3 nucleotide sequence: TGTGCCAGCAGCTTCACCTTCCTGATCGAGGCTTTCTTT. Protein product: CASSFTFLIEAFF.

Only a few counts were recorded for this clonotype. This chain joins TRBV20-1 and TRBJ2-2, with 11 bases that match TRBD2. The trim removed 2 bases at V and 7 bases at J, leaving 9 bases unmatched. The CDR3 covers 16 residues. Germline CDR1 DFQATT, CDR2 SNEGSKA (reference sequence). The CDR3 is CSARSSSGRPGGELFF. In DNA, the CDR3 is TGCAGTGCTAGATCCTCTAGCGGGAGGCCGGGCGGGGAGCTGTTTTTT.

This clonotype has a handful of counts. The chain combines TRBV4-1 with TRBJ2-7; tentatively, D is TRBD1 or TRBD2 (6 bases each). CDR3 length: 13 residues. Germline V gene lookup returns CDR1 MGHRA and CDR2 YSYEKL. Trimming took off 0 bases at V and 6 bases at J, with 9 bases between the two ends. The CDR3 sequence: CASSQDGGGEQYF. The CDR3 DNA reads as TGCGCCAGCAGCCAAGACGGGGGCGGCGAGCAGTACTTC.

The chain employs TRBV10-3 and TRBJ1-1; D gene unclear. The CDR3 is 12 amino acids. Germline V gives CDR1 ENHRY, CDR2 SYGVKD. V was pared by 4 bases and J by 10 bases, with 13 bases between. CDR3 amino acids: CAISAQSDGAFF. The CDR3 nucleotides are TGTGCCATCAGTGCTCAGTCCGATGGAGCTTTCTTT.

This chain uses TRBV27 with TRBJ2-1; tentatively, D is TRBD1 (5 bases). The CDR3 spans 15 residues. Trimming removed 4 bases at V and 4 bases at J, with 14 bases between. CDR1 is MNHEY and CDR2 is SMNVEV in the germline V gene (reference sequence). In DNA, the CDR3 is TGTGCCAGCAGTTCCCAGGACAAGATATACAATGAGCAGTTCTTC. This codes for CASSSQDKIYNEQFF.